The 22 T cell receptor beta chains presented below share a single source sample, sequenced in a study of blood T cells in healthy people across ages. Combining a sample-barcoded 5' primer with a J-beta primer mix, a second PCR ran for about 6 to 11 cycles. TCRdb re-derived calls from the 5' RACE reads in MiXCR, one entry per CDR3 protein. The sample records around 1,900,000 distinct CDR3 sequences, roughly 43% being singletons. The sample comprised blood. The receptors were gathered from a human donor in good health.

This clonotype was picked up a small number of times. The chain employs TRBV20-1 and TRBJ1-1; D gene unclear. V was cut by 0 bases and J by 1 base, with 12 bases left in between. The CDR3 totals 15 residues. Germline lookup yields CDR1 DFQATT and CDR2 SNEGSKA (reference sequence). CDR3 nucleotides: TGCAGTGCTAGAGATTGGGCCTTCGGGAACACTGAAGCTTTCTTT. Protein sequence: CSARDWAFGNTEAFF.

The chain joins TRBV7-9 to TRBJ1-2; possibly TRBD1 for D (5 bases). Trimming removed 0 bases at V and 7 bases at J, with 12 bases between. The CDR3 has 14 residues. The germline CDR1 and CDR2 sequences are SEHNR and FQNEAQ (reference sequence). CDR3 residues: CASSLAQDTLGYTF. CDR3 sequence (DNA): TGTGCCAGCAGCTTAGCGCAGGACACACTTGGCTACACCTTC.

The chain is built from TRBV6-2 or TRBV6-3 and TRBJ2-1; D gene uncertain. This CDR3 is built from 14 residues. With 5 bases removed from V and 13 bases from J, the gap between germline ends came to 21 bases. Germline V lookup: CDR1 MNHEY, CDR2 SVGEGT. This CDR3 reads CASSTTAYQETQFF. CDR3 coding DNA: TGTGCCAGCAGTACAACAGCTTATCAAGAGACCCAGTTCTTC.

CDR3 nucleotide sequence: TGTGCCACCAGCAGAGATCGGGGGTCCACCTACGAGCAGTACTTC. Translation: CATSRDRGSTYEQYF. This chain connects TRBV15 to TRBJ2-7, with D perhaps matching TRBD2 (6 bases). V was shortened by 0 bases and J by 2 bases, with 11 bases between the two germline ends. The CDR3 sequence is 15 residues long. Germline assignment: CDR1 LNHNV and CDR2 YYDKDF (reference sequence).

The V and J genes are TRBV29-1 and TRBJ2-3; 10 positions match TRBD1. V gave up 4 bases and J gave up 0 bases; unmatched junction bases: 7. This CDR3 contains 16 residues. Germline CDR1 and CDR2: SQVTM and ANQGSEA. CDR3 in DNA: TGCAGCGTTGTAGGGGGGGACAGGGGAAGCACAGATACGCAGTATTTT. The encoded protein is CSVVGGDRGSTDTQYF.

The chain has TRBV7-3 and TRBJ1-2; D is undetermined. Trimming pared 0 bases from V and 1 base from J, leaving 21 bases between. CDR1 and CDR2 (germline): SGHTA, FQGTGA. The CDR3 consists of 19 residues. The CDR3 loop is CASSLTADPQYILNYGYTF. CDR3 DNA: TGTGCCAGCAGCTTAACGGCAGACCCACAGTATATACTTAACTATGGCTACACCTTC.

This clonotype was counted a few times. This chain uses TRBV7-2 with TRBJ1-2; tentative D call: TRBD1 (5 bases). Germline loops: CDR1 SGHTA, CDR2 FQGNSA. Between the trimmed V and J ends, which lost 5 bases and 4 bases, there was a span of 20 bases. This CDR3 contains 16 residues. The CDR3 is CASSRRLGGHRYGYTF. The DNA of the CDR3 is TGTGCCAGCAGCCGGCGGTTGGGCGGACACCGCTATGGCTACACCTTC. The entire variable domain, with the rest obtained from reference TRBV7-2 and TRBJ1-2, is as follows: GAGVSQSPSNKVTEKGKDVELRCDPISGHTALYWYRQSLGQGLEFLIYFQGNSAPDKSGLPSDRFSAERTGGSVSTLTIQRTQQEDSAVYLCASSRRLGGHRYGYTFGSGTRLTVV.

This sequence joins TRBV25-1 and TRBJ2-1; 9 bases agree with TRBD2. J was trimmed by 3 bases and V by 4 bases; bases with no gene match: 13. Germline lookup yields CDR1 MGHDK and CDR2 SYGVNS. The CDR3 runs 18 residues. CDR3 region: CASSAPSGAGGRYNEQFF. In DNA, the CDR3 is TGTGCCAGCAGTGCGCCATCTGGGGCGGGGGGGCGCTACAATGAGCAGTTCTTC. Based on the CDR3 plus reference TRBV25-1 and TRBJ2-1, the full variable domain is EADIYQTPRYLVIGTGKKITLECSQTMGHDKMYWYQQDPGMELHLIHYSYGVNSTEKGDLSSESTVSRIRTEHFPLTLESARPSHTSQYLCASSAPSGAGGRYNEQFFGPGTRLTVL.

The chain combines TRBV4-1 with TRBJ1-2; TRBD1 matches at 7 bases. The CDR3 consists of 19 residues. V shed 4 bases and J 4 bases; nucleotides not matched to a gene: 21. Germline V gene sequence: CDR1 MGHRA, CDR2 YSYEKL. The chain's CDR3 is CASSPTKGTAYPGGYGYTF. In DNA, the CDR3 is TGCGCCAGCAGCCCCACCAAGGGGACAGCTTATCCCGGAGGCTATGGCTACACCTTC.

This clonotype was found a few times. The gene calls are TRBV29-1 and TRBJ2-5; possible D gene TRBD1, 6 bases. The CDR3 length is 12 residues. V lost 6 bases, J lost 11 bases, and 19 bases lay in between. CDR1 is SQVTM and CDR2 is ANQGSEA in the germline V gene. The CDR3 region has the DNA TGCAGCGTCGGGACACCAGTGGGGGAGCAGTACTTC. It encodes CSVGTPVGEQYF.

The chain carries TRBV12-3 or TRBV12-4 and TRBJ2-1; 8 bases are shared with TRBD2. The CDR3 runs to 19 residues. Trimming cost V 0 bases and J 5 bases; bases outside gene matches: 15. The DNA for the CDR3 is TGTGCCAGCAGTTTAGCGCTGGCTAGCGGGCCCCAGAGAGACAATGAGCAGTTCTTC. This sequence encodes CASSLALASGPQRDNEQFF.

The chain joins TRBV7-2 to TRBJ2-5; TRBD2 aligns across 10 bases. The CDR3 contains 14 residues. The V gene's germline CDR1 is SGHTA and CDR2 FQGNSA. V lost 5 bases and J lost 11; bases outside the gene matches: 11. The CDR3 reads CASSGSSGGREQYF. In DNA form, the CDR3 reads TGTGCCAGCAGCGGATCTAGCGGGGGCCGTGAGCAGTACTTC.

V and J are TRBV29-1 and TRBJ1-1; D not resolved. Trimming took 3 bases from V and 5 from J, leaving 16 bases between them. CDR1 is SQVTM, CDR2 ANQGSEA, per germline. This CDR3 comprises 14 residues. The CDR3 reads CSVDSLWAETEAFF. The CDR3 coding sequence is TGCAGCGTTGATTCTTTATGGGCAGAAACTGAAGCTTTCTTT.

This clonotype appeared a few times. The CDR3 region is CATRDPSWYEQYF. CDR3 DNA: TGTGCCACCCGGGACCCCTCATGGTACGAGCAGTACTTC. This chain joins TRBV10-3 and TRBJ2-7; tentatively, D is TRBD1 or TRBD2 (5 bases each). The CDR3 runs to 13 residues. V was clipped by 10 bases and J by 4 bases, with 17 bases between them. Germline CDR1 is ENHRY and CDR2 is SYGVKD.

With respect to this clonotype: A much more abundant neighbour one base away suggests this may be a read error. The rearrangement links TRBV4-3 to TRBJ2-7, with D tentatively TRBD2 (5 bases). Germline V gene data show CDR1 as LGHNA and CDR2 as YSLEER. The germline V and J ends were trimmed by 0 bases and 12 bases, with 15 bases remaining between them. The length of the CDR3 is 13 residues. The CDR3 DNA sequence: TGCGCCAGCAGCCAAGATTGGGGAGAGACCCTGTACTTC. This translates into CASSQDWGETLYF.

J is TRBJ2-3 and V is TRBV20-1; D possibly corresponds to TRBD1 (6 bases). Per germline, CDR1 DFQATT and CDR2 SNEGSKA (reference sequence). The CDR3 has 15 residues. V lost 7 bases, J lost 3 bases, and 20 bases lay in between. CDR3 sequence: CSVGTGSSLTDTQYF. CDR3 in DNA: TGCAGTGTCGGCACAGGGTCATCGCTGACAGATACGCAGTATTTT.

The V gene is TRBV6-2 or TRBV6-3, the J gene TRBJ1-5, with D tentatively TRBD1 (5 bases). The germline V gene has CDR1 MNHEY and CDR2 SVGEGT. The germline V and J ends were trimmed by 2 bases and 5 bases, with 13 bases remaining between them. The CDR3 loop spans 15 amino acids. CDR3 sequence (DNA): TGTGCCAGCAGTTACCCTCCTACAGGAGATCAGCCCCAGCATTTT. Translation: CASSYPPTGDQPQHF.

This clonotype has only a few counts. The chain has TRBV10-3 and TRBJ2-6; a weak D match, TRBD1 (6 bases). The V end was cut by 4 bases, the J end by 4 bases, with 11 bases between. The CDR3 is 15 amino acids. CDR1 and CDR2 (germline): ENHRY, SYGVKD. Written as DNA, the CDR3 is TGTGCCATCAGTGGACAGGTGTCAGGGGCCAACGTCCTGACTTTC. This encodes CAISGQVSGANVLTF.

The chain employs TRBV20-1 and TRBJ2-3, with TRBD2 identical over 9 bases. V was pared by 5 bases and J by 2 bases, with 5 bases of the junction left unmatched. Germline V gene data show CDR1 as DFQATT and CDR2 as SNEGSKA (reference sequence). This CDR3 spans 14 amino acids. CDR3 DNA: TGCAGTGCTGGTAGCGGGGGTCTCACAGATACGCAGTATTTT. As protein: CSAGSGGLTDTQYF.

The chain couples TRBV4-3 to TRBJ2-3; the match to TRBD1 covers 7 bases. J was trimmed by 2 bases and V by 2 bases; bases with no gene match: 7. The CDR3 covers 16 residues. Germline values: CDR1 LGHNA, CDR2 YSLEER. The CDR3 protein is CASSQMTGLVTDTQYF. CDR3 DNA: TGCGCCAGCAGCCAAATGACAGGGCTGGTCACAGATACGCAGTATTTT.

On this clonotype itself: The junction shows a germline mismatch at one end, possibly a read error. The J gene is TRBJ2-1, the V gene TRBV10-3; 11 nucleotides line up with TRBD2. This CDR3 is 16 amino acids long. Germline CDR1 ENHRY, CDR2 SYGVKD. This CDR3 is CAIRDNGLAGVNEQFF. As DNA, the CDR3 is TGTGCCATCCGTGACAACGGACTAGCGGGCGTCAATGAGCAGTTCTTC.

This clonotype was seen at least ten times. The CDR3 sequence is CSARDSRGTYEQYF. CDR3 DNA sequence: TGCAGTGCTAGAGATTCCCGGGGGACCTACGAGCAGTACTTC. The chain couples TRBV20-1 to TRBJ2-7, with D possibly TRBD2 on 6 matching bases. Trimming left V 0 bases short and J 2 bases short, with 11 bases between. The length of the CDR3 is 14 residues. Looked up from germline, CDR1 is DFQATT and CDR2 is SNEGSKA (reference sequence).